Sequencing of this TCR beta chain was carried out in a study of shared clonotypes between healthy human individuals. The wider study: The donors, two women and a few men, were aged 18 to 49.

Concerning this clone itself: Its antigen remains unknown.

A CD45RA-negative memory subset and a CD45RA+ naive subset were separated from the CD4+ cells. Produced via immunoSEQ multiplex PCR; TCRdb's table is partial and in-frame only. The data show 550,000 to 700,000 clones, around 73% seen once. The germline gives CDR1 ENHRY, CDR2 SYGVKD. This CDR3 spans 15 amino acids. Between the trimmed V and J ends, which lost 0 bases and 9 bases, there was a span of 12 bases. Study-wide findings and caveats: Naive CD4 clonotypes overlapped across several donors at about 5%.

The sequence was obtained from a woman aged 30 to 39 in good health. Material: memory CD4+ T cells sorted from blood. Noted subset: CD45RA-negative fraction. This chain uses TRBV10-3 with TRBJ1-6; D possibly corresponds to TRBD1 (5 bases). CDR3 protein: CAISESGIGASPLHF. CDR3 DNA sequence: TGTGCCATCAGTGAGTCCGGGATAGGGGCTTCACCCCTCCACTTT.